This TCR beta chain was captured by sequencing in a study of radiation and T cells in renal cell carcinoma. This CDR3 has 13 amino acids. Per the germline V gene, CDR1 is MNHEY and CDR2 is SVGAGI. V dropped 6 bases and J dropped 3 bases, with 12 bases sitting between them. The assay was immunoSEQ multiplex PCR, and TCRdb's table has in-frame clones only and misses some. The table lists 150,000 or so clones, roughly 86% of them singletons. Time point of the sample: blood 2 weeks post-SBRT. Treatment given: 15 Gy SBRT to primary tumor, nephrectomy 4 weeks later. This TCR came from a woman in her forties or fifties with renal cell carcinoma. The input for sequencing was blood, taken from a patient whose treatment included radiotherapy and nephrectomy. The chain has TRBV6-5 and TRBJ2-7; D perhaps matches TRBD2 (5 bases). This chain's CDR3 is CASSERGSYEQYF. The CDR3 bases are TGTGCCAGCAGCGAAAGAGGGAGCTACGAGCAGTACTTC.